This T cell receptor (beta chain) emerged from a study of blood T cell repertoires in COVID-19. Study context: Collection of acute and convalescent COVID-19 samples took place in the United States, Italy and Spain.

Authors' methods: Counts of nucleated cells, estimated from reference gene primer amplification, were obtained. Measured with immunoSEQ multiplex PCR; TCRdb has only the in-frame clones, and not every one. V and J calls and clone size are given by that table; D and trimming were obtained from the DNA. The sample comprises some 50,000 clones, 86% of which are singletons, and roughly 14% rests with the top ten. The sample was peripheral blood. The sequence was obtained from a human donor in a cohort sampled during active COVID-19.

The DNA for the CDR3 is TGTGCCAGCAGCTCATATAAGGACAGGGGGCATCGGGATGAGCAGTTCTTC. Translation: CASSSYKDRGHRDEQFF. This chain joins TRBV11-2 and TRBJ2-1; 11 nucleotides match TRBD1. The CDR3 extends over 17 amino acids. The germline V gene encodes CDR1 SGHAT and CDR2 FQNNGV. V shed 4 bases, J shed 8 bases, and the junction held 13 bases outside the gene matches.